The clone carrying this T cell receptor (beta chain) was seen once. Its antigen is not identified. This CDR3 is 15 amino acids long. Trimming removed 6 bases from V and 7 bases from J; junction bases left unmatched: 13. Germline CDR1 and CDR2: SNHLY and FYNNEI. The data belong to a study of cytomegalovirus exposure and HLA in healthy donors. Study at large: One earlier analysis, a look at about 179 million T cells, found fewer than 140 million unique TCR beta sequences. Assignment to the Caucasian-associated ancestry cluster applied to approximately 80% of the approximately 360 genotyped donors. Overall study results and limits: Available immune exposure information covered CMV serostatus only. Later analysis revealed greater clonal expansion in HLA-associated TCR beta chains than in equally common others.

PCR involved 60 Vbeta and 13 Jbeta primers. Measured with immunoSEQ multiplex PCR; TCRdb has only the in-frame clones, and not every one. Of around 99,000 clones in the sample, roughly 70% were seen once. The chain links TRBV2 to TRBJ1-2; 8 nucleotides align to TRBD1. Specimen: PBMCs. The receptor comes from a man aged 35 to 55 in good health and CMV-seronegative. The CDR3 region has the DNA TGTGCCAGCAGAGAAACCGGGACAGGCCCGTCTGGCTACACCTTC. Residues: CASRETGTGPSGYTF.